The sequence of this TCR beta chain was determined in a study of T-cell reconstitution after alpha-beta-depleted transplantation in children. Broader study findings: Surviving recipient T cells and intrathymic progenitors accounted for some patients' high TCRbeta diversity at day 60. It was newly produced T cells that mostly accounted for T-cell counts and diversity one year after transplant. About two months after transplant, alpha-beta T cells reportedly came from several hundred expanded graft clones.

Germline CDR1 is MRHNA and CDR2 is SNTAGT. The V segment lost 6 bases and the J segment 5 bases; nucleotides outside the gene matches: 14. CDR3 length equals 16 residues. This clonotype was picked up a small number of times. The antigen is unknown. Preparation of the TCRbeta library used unique molecular identifiers. MiXCR was run by TCRdb on the PCR reads, yielding one entry per CDR3 protein. The sample records over 80,000 distinct CDR3 sequences, less than 25% being singletons. The sequence derives from a boy younger than 10 with acute lymphoblastic leukemia, due to receive a stem cell transplant. The specimen was PBMCs, collected before TCRalphabeta/CD19-depleted stem cell transplant. V usage is TRBV6-4 and J usage is TRBJ2-3; TRBD2 agrees at 7 bases. CDR3 protein: CASSYLAEGPLDTQYF. For the CDR3, the DNA is TGTGCCAGCAGCTATCTAGCGGAGGGGCCTTTAGATACGCAGTATTTT.